This section outlines one TCR beta chain sequence together with its context. Clones were read by immunoSEQ multiplex PCR, and TCRdb kept only the in-frame ones, dropping some. The sample holds 3,500 to 5,000 clones, approximately 30% seen once. This entry is derived from a study of graft-versus-host responses after intestinal transplantation. In the study overall: For around three years after anti-thymocyte globulin induction, all recipients took tacrolimus and steroids. General study findings and limits: When patients had graft-donor T cell macrochimerism, their allografts held high graft-versus-host to host-versus-graft clonal ratios.

The CDR3 is 12 residues long. Losses at the gene ends were 2 bases for V and 4 bases for J; bases not matched to a gene: 0. Germline CDR1 SGHNT, CDR2 YYREEE (reference sequence). The clonotype comes from a human patient who was an organ donor for intestinal transplantation. This chain connects TRBV5-4 to TRBJ2-7, with TRBD1 matching 7 bases. Sequencing used alloreactive CD4+ T cells from a mixed lymphocyte reaction culture, obtained before transplantation. Subset here: CFSE-low proliferating T cells sorted from approximately six-day pre-transplant mixed lymphocyte reaction (GvH or HvG direction). The CDR3 here is CASSFRGYEQYF. CDR3 DNA: TGTGCCAGCAGCTTCAGGGGGTACGAGCAGTACTTC.